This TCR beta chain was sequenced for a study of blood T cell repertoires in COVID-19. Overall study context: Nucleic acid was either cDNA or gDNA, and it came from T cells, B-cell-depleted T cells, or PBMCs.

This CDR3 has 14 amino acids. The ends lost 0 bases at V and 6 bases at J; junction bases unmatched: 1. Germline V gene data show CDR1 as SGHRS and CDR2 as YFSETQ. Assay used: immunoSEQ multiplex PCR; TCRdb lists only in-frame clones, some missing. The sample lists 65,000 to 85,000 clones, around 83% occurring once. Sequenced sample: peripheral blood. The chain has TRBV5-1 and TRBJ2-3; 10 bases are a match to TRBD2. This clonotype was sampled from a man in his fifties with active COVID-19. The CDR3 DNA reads TGCGCCAGCAGCTTGGCTAGCGGGGGTGATACGCAGTATTTT. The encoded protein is CASSLASGGDTQYF.